This is a list of T cell receptor beta chains from one sample in a study of cytomegalovirus exposure and HLA in healthy donors. Profiled with immunoSEQ multiplex PCR; TCRdb holds only in-frame clones, not every one. The table has roughly 150,000 clones, 85% to 90% seen once. Material for sequencing was PBMCs. These receptors were collected from a woman between 18 and 30 years old in good health and CMV-seropositive. Both conserved end residues are part of each CDR3. A D gene is named only where the DNA matches it firmly. Size tells how often a clone was seen (once, few, many) or the class of an expanded clone, and some rows leave it out.

TRBJ2-5 | - | TRBV9 | TRBD2 | CASSVDTGGPWETQYF | TGTGCCAGCAGCGTAGACACGGGAGGGCCCTGGGAGACCCAGTACTTC
TRBJ1-1 | - | TRBV6-5 | TRBD1 | CATTRGMNTEAFF | TGTGCCACTACCAGGGGGATGAACACTGAAGCTTTCTTT
TRBJ2-5 | - | TRBV6-1 | TRBD1 | CASGLDRGQTQYF | TGTGCCAGCGGGCTAGACAGGGGCCAGACCCAGTACTTC
TRBJ2-1 | - | TRBV7-9 | - | CASSLNNEQFF | TGTGCCAGCAGCCTAAACAATGAGCAGTTCTTC
TRBJ2-7 | once | TRBV5-8 | TRBD1 | CASSLVGTGGGEQYF | TGTGCCAGCAGCTTGGTAGGAACAGGGGGCGGCGAGCAGTACTTC
TRBJ1-1 | - | TRBV19 | - | CASSPNLVGEAFF | TGTGCCAGTAGCCCAAATTTGGTCGGGGAAGCTTTCTTT
TRBJ2-4 | - | TRBV15 | - | CATSRDLTGNLAKNIQYF | TGTGCCACCAGCAGAGATCTCACGGGGAACCTAGCCAAAAACATTCAGTACTTC
TRBJ2-1 | once | TRBV7-9 | - | CASSLGGWFVNEQFF | TGTGCCAGCAGCTTGGGCGGGTGGTTTGTTAATGAGCAGTTCTTC
TRBJ2-7 | - | TRBV6-6 | TRBD1 | CASTQRRQGNYEQYF | TGTGCCAGCACCCAGCGCAGACAGGGGAACTACGAGCAGTACTTC
TRBJ2-1 | - | TRBV5-1 | TRBD1 | CASSLTPGTGSYNEQFF | TGCGCCAGCAGCCTAACACCCGGGACAGGGTCCTACAATGAGCAGTTCTTC
TRBJ2-7 | - | TRBV11-2 | TRBD1 | CASSPPMLSSGGEQYF | TGTGCCAGCAGTCCGCCCATGCTAAGCTCAGGGGGCGAGCAGTACTTC
TRBJ1-5 | - | TRBV18 | TRBD1 | CASSPPGTGGVGQPQHF | TGTGCCAGCTCACCACCGGGGACAGGGGGGGTAGGACAGCCCCAGCATTTT
TRBJ2-7 | - | TRBV7-9 | TRBD2 | CASSWTSGTYEQYF | TGTGCCAGCAGCTGGACTAGCGGAACCTACGAGCAGTACTTC
TRBJ2-7 | - | TRBV7-3 | TRBD1 | CASSPGQGEYEQYF | TGTGCCAGCAGCCCGGGACAGGGGGAGTACGAGCAGTACTTC
TRBJ1-4 | - | TRBV9 | TRBD1 | CASSAAATGVEKLFF | TGTGCCAGCAGCGCAGCCGCTACAGGGGTCGAAAAACTGTTTTTT
TRBJ2-7 | - | TRBV30 | - | CAWSDPGNPFYEQYF | TGTGCCTGGAGTGACCCAGGGAATCCCTTCTACGAGCAGTACTTC
TRBJ2-7 | once | TRBV15 | TRBD1 | CATSRGTGREQYF | TGTGCCACCAGCAGAGGGACAGGCCGCGAGCAGTACTTC